Presented here are 26 T cell receptor beta chains from one specimen sequenced in a study of human T cells and chemical hapten exposure. Via MiXCR, TCRdb re-called the 5' RACE reads, giving one row per CDR3 protein. Among 130,000 or so distinct CDR3 sequences, about 4.3% were seen once, and the ten largest hold approximately 1.3%. The authors' total RNA extraction used unfractionated whole blood. The receptor source for this set is a female donor in good health.

The chain recombines TRBV7-2 with TRBJ1-1; 7 bases align to TRBD1. Trimming cost V 3 bases and J 3 bases; bases outside gene matches: 25. The CDR3 spans 21 residues. CDR1 and CDR2 (germline): SGHTA, FQGNSA. The CDR3 nucleotides read TGTGCCAGCAGCTTGTCAGGGGACAGCTTATACCCCCCGATTGGGGACACTGAAGCTTTCTTT. Its translation is CASSLSGDSLYPPIGDTEAFF. Filled out from reference TRBV7-2 and TRBJ1-1, the complete variable domain reads GAGVSQSPSNKVTEKGKDVELRCDPISGHTALYWYRQSLGQGLEFLIYFQGNSAPDKSGLPSDRFSAERTGGSVSTLTIQRTQQEDSAVYLCASSLSGDSLYPPIGDTEAFFGQGTRLTVV.

This clonotype was seen a few times. This sequence may be a read error, since a much larger clone differs from it by one base. The V and J genes are TRBV12-3 or TRBV12-4 and TRBJ2-1; D perhaps matches TRBD1 (6 bases). V lost 5 bases, J lost 8 bases, and 10 bases lay in between. The CDR3 is 12 amino acids. The CDR3 coding sequence is TGTGCCAGCAGTCTACCAGGGGATGAGCAGTTCTTC. This encodes CASSLPGDEQFF.

At least ten counts were recorded for this clonotype. This chain joins TRBV18 and TRBJ1-1; D gene ambiguous. The CDR3 runs to 13 residues. V gave up 0 bases and J gave up 3 bases, with 5 bases separating them. The germline CDR1 and CDR2 sequences are KGHSH and LQKENI. The CDR3: CASSPPAYTEAFF. In DNA form, the CDR3 reads TGTGCCAGCTCACCACCGGCGTACACTGAAGCTTTCTTT. The full variable domain, rest sourced from reference TRBV18 and TRBJ1-1, is NAGVMQNPRHLVRRRGQEARLRCSPMKGHSHVYWYRQLPEEGLKFMVYLQKENIIDESGMPKERFSAEFPKEGPSILRIQQVVRGDSAAYFCASSPPAYTEAFFGQGTRLTVV.

This clonotype was picked up many times. The chain carries TRBV4-2 and TRBJ1-1; tentatively, D is TRBD1 (6 bases). V lost 6 bases, J lost 0 bases, and 17 bases lay in between. Germline CDR1 is LGHNA and CDR2 is YNFKEQ. The CDR3 sequence is 16 residues long. The CDR3 loop reads CASSATGQIMNTEAFF. For the CDR3, the DNA is TGTGCCAGCAGTGCAACTGGACAGATCATGAACACTGAAGCTTTCTTT.

V is TRBV3-1 and J is TRBJ1-1; D unclear. The V end lost 4 bases, the J end lost 1 base, and 4 bases lay between the germline ends. From germline, CDR1 is LGHDT and CDR2 YNNKEL (reference sequence). CDR3 length: 12 residues. As DNA, the CDR3 is TGTGCCAGCAGCCGTAAGAACACTGAAGCTTTCTTT. Translation gives CASSRKNTEAFF. Using reference TRBV3-1 and TRBJ1-1 for the parts outside the CDR3, the full variable domain is DTAVSQTPKYLVTQMGNDKSIKCEQNLGHDTMYWYKQDSKKFLKIMFSYNNKELIINETVPNRFSPKSPDKAHLNLHINSLELGDSAVYFCASSRKNTEAFFGQGTRLTVV.

This clonotype showed up just a few times. This chain uses TRBV29-1 with TRBJ2-1; TRBD1 matches 8 bases. This CDR3 comprises 15 residues. V gave up 4 bases and J gave up 2 bases; unmatched junction bases: 7. Germline CDR1 is SQVTM and CDR2 is ANQGSEA. CDR3 in amino acids: CSVAGTGHTYNEQFF. CDR3 bases: TGCAGCGTTGCCGGGACAGGCCATACCTACAATGAGCAGTTCTTC.

The chain recombines TRBV19 with TRBJ2-2, with TRBD2 matching 7 bases. In germline, CDR1 is LNHDA, CDR2 SQIVND (reference sequence). This CDR3 region has 16 residues. J lost 2 bases, V lost 3 bases, and 6 bases had no gene match. CDR3 sequence reads: CASSMQSGDNTGELFF. The CDR3 nucleotides read TGTGCCAGTAGTATGCAGAGCGGGGACAACACCGGGGAGCTGTTTTTT.

V gene TRBV5-4 combines with J gene TRBJ2-3; 10 positions agree with TRBD2. Trimming cost V 0 bases and J 4 bases; bases outside gene matches: 11. CDR3 length: 18 amino acids. CDR1 and CDR2 from the germline V gene are SGHNT and YYREEE (reference sequence). The CDR3 nucleotides are TGTGCCAGCAGCTTGGGGGCTAGCGGGGGTTTTTGGGCAGATACGCAGTATTTT. Translating it yields CASSLGASGGFWADTQYF.

This clonotype showed up many times. The CDR3 nucleotides read TGTGCCAGCAGTAACCATGGCAATCAGCCCCAGCATTTT. Translated: CASSNHGNQPQHF. J is TRBJ1-5 and V is TRBV6-2 or TRBV6-3; D not resolved. CDR3 length equals 13 residues. Germline CDR1 reads MNHEY; CDR2 reads SVGEGT. V was trimmed by 5 bases and J by 2 bases, leaving 7 bases between them.

In its sample, this clonotype was seen many times. The V gene is TRBV20-1, the J gene TRBJ1-5; D is ambiguous. Trimming stripped 3 bases from V and 9 bases from J, with 6 bases between. The CDR3 is made up of 10 amino acids. The germline V gene has CDR1 DFQATT and CDR2 SNEGSKA (reference sequence). The CDR3 coding sequence is TGCAGTGCTAGTGGCGCGCCCCAGCATTTT. It specifies CSASGAPQHF.

This clonotype came up many times. The CDR3, as DNA: TGTGCCAGCAGCTTCGGACAGCCAGGGAACGGCTACACCTTC. Residues: CASSFGQPGNGYTF. The V and J genes are TRBV7-9 and TRBJ1-2; the D gene is possibly TRBD1 (6 bases). CDR3 size: 14 residues. Looked up from germline, CDR1 is SEHNR and CDR2 is FQNEAQ (reference sequence). Trimming stripped 3 bases from V and 8 bases from J, with 16 bases between.

At least ten counts were recorded for this clonotype. This chain joins TRBV9 and TRBJ2-1; 7 bases are a match to TRBD2. The CDR3 has 14 residues. V lost 3 bases to trimming and J lost 7 bases; unmatched junction nucleotides: 7. CDR1 is SGDLS, CDR2 YYNGEE, per germline. The CDR3: CASSASSGLNEQFF. The CDR3 DNA sequence: TGTGCCAGCAGCGCCTCTAGCGGCCTAAATGAGCAGTTCTTC.

This clonotype was seen many times. The chain combines TRBV24-1 with TRBJ2-3; D not resolved. The germline CDR1 and CDR2 sequences are KGHDR and SFDVKD. Trimming took 3 bases from V and 1 from J, leaving 7 bases between them. This CDR3 is built from 14 residues. The CDR3 bases are TGTGCCACCAGTGATCCTACGGGCACAGATACGCAGTATTTT. This codes for CATSDPTGTDTQYF.

In regard to this clonotype: A clone one base away is much larger, so this may be a read error. The chain has TRBV28 and TRBJ1-3; D unresolved. In germline, CDR1 is MDHEN, CDR2 SYDVKM. V lost 3 bases and J lost 0, with 12 bases in between. The CDR3 covers 16 residues. CDR3 DNA: TGTGCCAGCAGTTTGGCCACCGGAACCTCTGGAAACACCATATATTTT. This encodes CASSLATGTSGNTIYF.

This clonotype was found many times. The chain has TRBV5-1 and TRBJ2-1; 8 bases line up with TRBD2. With 0 bases clipped from V and 8 bases from J, the junction kept 1 base outside the gene matches. The CDR3 has 13 residues. The germline CDR1 and CDR2 sequences are SGHRS and YFSETQ. The CDR3 DNA reads as TGCGCCAGCAGCTTGGGAGCGGGGGATGAGCAGTTCTTC. Translated, it gives CASSLGAGDEQFF.

This clonotype was picked up many times. J is TRBJ1-1 and V is TRBV5-1; a weak D match, TRBD1 (6 bases). The CDR3 totals 17 residues. Germline assignment: CDR1 SGHRS and CDR2 YFSETQ. The V end was cut by 4 bases, the J end by 4 bases, with 23 bases between. The DNA of the CDR3 is TGCGCCAGCAGCCCCAGGGGATTCCGGGGTTCCAGCACTGAAGCTTTCTTT. Translated, it gives CASSPRGFRGSSTEAFF. The complete variable domain, with remaining parts taken from reference TRBV5-1 and TRBJ1-1, reads KAGVTQTPRYLIKTRGQQVTLSCSPISGHRSVSWYQQTPGQGLQFLFEYFSETQRNKGNFPGRFSGRQFSNSRSEMNVSTLELGDSALYLCASSPRGFRGSSTEAFFGQGTRLTVV.

This clonotype was seen only a few times. V and J are TRBV11-2 and TRBJ1-1, with 8 bases that match TRBD1. Germline V gives CDR1 SGHAT, CDR2 FQNNGV. The CDR3 runs 11 residues. V trimming: 10 bases; J trimming: 11 bases; junction bases outside the gene matches: 9. The CDR3 sequence: CATGQAGAAFF. The DNA for the CDR3 is TGTGCCACGGGACAGGCAGGGGCCGCTTTCTTT.

To note about this clonotype: Since a much larger clone is just one base distant, this may be a read error. The chain couples TRBV18 to TRBJ1-2, with TRBD1 matching 8 bases. CDR3 length: 16 amino acids. Germline V gene sequence: CDR1 KGHSH, CDR2 LQKENI. DNA of the CDR3: TGTGCCAGCTCACCAAGTTACCAGGGGGCCGGGAGTGGCGACACCTTC. Encoded protein: CASSPSYQGAGSGDTF.

This clonotype was seen many times. J is TRBJ2-7 and V is TRBV27; D unclear. Germline CDR1 is MNHEY and CDR2 is SMNVEV (reference sequence). Trimming stripped 5 bases from V and 2 bases from J, with 16 bases between. The CDR3 has 15 residues. The CDR3 sequence is CASSLRQTRPYEQYF. DNA of the CDR3: TGTGCCAGCAGTCTTCGGCAGACCCGACCCTACGAGCAGTACTTC.

This clonotype was counted ten times or more. The gene calls are TRBV2 and TRBJ1-2; D not certain. The CDR3 is made up of 14 amino acids. The V gene's germline CDR1 is SNHLY and CDR2 FYNNEI. Trimming cost V 4 bases and J 6 bases, with 15 bases left between them. The CDR3 bases are TGTGCCAGCAGTGTGGCGGCAGGACTTCATGGCTACACCTTC. This encodes CASSVAAGLHGYTF.

In its sample, this clonotype was seen a few times. The chain has TRBV20-1 and TRBJ1-1; D is possibly TRBD1 (6 bases). In germline, CDR1 is DFQATT, CDR2 SNEGSKA (reference sequence). The CDR3 contains 13 residues. Trimming took off 4 bases at V and 3 bases at J, with 12 bases between the two ends. This CDR3 is CSANRDRDTEAFF. The CDR3 region has the DNA TGCAGTGCTAACAGGGATCGGGACACTGAAGCTTTCTTT.

CDR3 residues: CASSSTGGTHTGELFF. DNA of the CDR3: TGTGCCAGCAGCTCAACAGGGGGCACGCACACCGGGGAGCTGTTTTTT. The V and J genes are TRBV7-2 and TRBJ2-2; 9 nucleotides match TRBD1. The CDR3 extends over 16 amino acids. CDR1 and CDR2 (germline): SGHTA, FQGNSA. J gave up 3 bases and V 4 bases, and 6 bases lay outside the gene matches.

This clonotype was picked up many times. The chain uses TRBV20-1 and TRBJ2-7; 7 bases align to TRBD2. This CDR3 comprises 15 residues. V lost 5 bases to trimming and J lost 7 bases; unmatched junction nucleotides: 17. CDR1 and CDR2 (germline): DFQATT, SNEGSKA (reference sequence). CDR3 DNA: TGCAGTGCTCCATGGGGGGGATTCCGGTCTGATGAGCAGTACTTC. Translation gives CSAPWGGFRSDEQYF.

In this sample, this clonotype turned up many times. The gene calls are TRBV20-1 and TRBJ2-3; 8 nucleotides line up with TRBD2. This CDR3 spans 15 amino acids. CDR1 is DFQATT and CDR2 is SNEGSKA in the germline V gene (reference sequence). After removal of 1 base from V and 1 base from J, the junction contained 4 bases not matched to a gene. The CDR3 loop is CSARGAGVRTDTQYF. The CDR3 DNA is TGCAGTGCTAGAGGAGCGGGGGTCCGCACAGATACGCAGTATTTT.

The V and J genes are TRBV6-6 and TRBJ1-1; tentative D call: TRBD1 (6 bases). The V end was cut by 6 bases, the J end by 1 base, with 12 bases between. In germline, CDR1 is MNHNY, CDR2 SVGAGI (reference sequence). The CDR3 spans 14 residues. Here the CDR3 DNA reads TGTGCCAGCAGCTGGACAGACCCGAACACTGAAGCTTTCTTT. It specifies CASSWTDPNTEAFF.

This clonotype was seen repeatedly, ten times or more. The chain carries TRBV18 and TRBJ1-1; D unresolved. V lost 4 bases and J lost 2, with 14 bases in between. This CDR3 contains 15 residues. Per the germline V gene, CDR1 is KGHSH and CDR2 is LQKENI. The CDR3, as DNA: TGTGCCAGCTCACTAGATGGGATGCCCAACACTGAAGCTTTCTTT. It yields the protein CASSLDGMPNTEAFF.